This T cell receptor (beta chain) was recorded in a study of blood T cell repertoires in COVID-19 (dated by TCRdb to the early 2020s). Study-level background: Samples covering the acute and convalescent phases of COVID-19 were provided by collaborators in the United States, Italy and Spain. The prospective study material was composed of cDNA or gDNA derived from T cells, B-cell-depleted T cells, or PBMCs. The dataset comprised deeply sampled blood TCRbeta repertoires from subjects exposed to, actively infected with, or recovered from COVID-19. The repertoires were made available in a free public database intended to serve as a resource for research on the immune response to SARS-CoV-2. The samples were drawn from the first 160 participants of the ongoing ImmuneRACE study and from over 950 subjects provided by 6 global collaborators. Nearly every sample came with metadata listing a de-identified subject ID, COVID-19 status, age in years and sex. HLA class I and class II types, where available, came from metadata supplied by the sample provider rather than from assay-based typing.

TCRbeta CDR3 regions were amplified from genomic DNA by means of the immunoSEQ Assay, a bias-controlled multiplex PCR. The authors' analysis ran thus. Within the assay, amplification of reference gene primers was used to estimate how many nucleated cells each sample contained. Sequence reads were collapsed and filtered to measure the absolute abundance of every unique TCRbeta CDR3 rearrangement. For each sample, productive Simpson clonality was calculated by taking the square root of Simpson's diversity index across productive rearrangements. What TCRdb holds here is the immuneACCESS table cut down to in-frame rearrangements. Part of the clones is not present; checked against another copy, under half of the missing clones reflect an unresolved V gene, and the others are unexplained. For V, J and clone size, that table is used; D and trimming come from the DNA. This sample is represented by about 87,000 clones; 70% to 85% of them were singletons. Clones ranked in the top ten supply 2.5% to 3.5% of the sample.

One collaborating source in Seattle enrolled patients during active infection and followed them longitudinally through the course of disease. Whole blood was collected in K2EDTA tubes by collaborating institutions according to the institutions' own protocols. For TCRbeta analysis, collaborators shipped samples in one of three forms: frozen whole blood, isolated PBMCs, or DNA extracted from either of those sample types. At the junction V is shortened by 3 bases and J by 7 bases; bases outside the gene matches: 8. The germline V gene gives CDR1 as LGHNA and CDR2 as YSLEER. Counted from cysteine to phenylalanine, this CDR3 has 15 amino acids. Only the CDR3 DNA is retained, 45 bases long and in frame from the first base. This clone occurred once. What antigen it recognizes has not been identified. Base qualities are missing; no much larger clone stands one base away. Findings and caveats that apply to the study as a whole: How much clinical and demographic metadata was included differed by source and by participant, and the metadata was provided uncurated.

This clonotype was obtained from a woman aged 80 or over with COVID-19, enrolled during active disease. What was sequenced was peripheral blood. The rearrangement combines TRBV4-3 with TRBJ1-2; 10 bases in between match TRBD1. The sequenced DNA is TGCGCCAGCAGCCACATCGACAGGGGGCAGGGTGGCTACACCTTC. This is translated as CASSHIDRGQGGYTF.